This TCR beta chain was sequenced in a study of somatic mutations in cytotoxic T cells in rheumatoid arthritis. Study outcomes and limitations: TRBV07 showed slight underrepresentation in rheumatoid arthritis patients, unadjusted for multiple comparisons.

Per the germline V gene, CDR1 is SGHRS and CDR2 is YFSETQ. CDR3 size: 15 residues. The V segment lost 1 base and the J segment 5 bases; nucleotides outside the gene matches: 5. Data came from immunoSEQ multiplex PCR; TCRdb stores just in-frame clones and leaves some out. The top ten clones hold more than 9.5% of a sample with under 15,000 clones, 70% to 80% of them seen once. The CD4+ and CD8+ fractions came from positive magnetic bead selection and were purity-checked by flow cytometry. As concerns this clone: Its antigen remains unidentified.

V usage is TRBV5-1 and J usage is TRBJ2-7; 11 nucleotides align to TRBD1. Sequencing input: CD8+ T cells sorted from blood. The origin of this receptor is a man aged 65 to 79 in good health. The chain's CDR3 is CASSLTRTGGNEQYF. In DNA, the CDR3 is TGCGCCAGCAGCTTGACCAGGACAGGGGGCAACGAGCAGTACTTC.